The clone carrying this T cell receptor (beta chain) was detected ten times or more. The sample comes from a study of T cells in Graves' hyperthyroidism and ophthalmopathy. Germline-derived CDR1 and CDR2 are MNHEY and SVGEGT. Trimming pared 5 bases from V and 9 bases from J, leaving 13 bases between. The CDR3 covers 12 residues. RNA transcripts were the template for amplifying TCR beta CDR3 regions. The TCR CDR3 was amplified in a first-round RT-PCR using the HTBI primer set. From the multiplex PCR reads, TCRdb called clonotypes with MiXCR, one entry per CDR3 protein. This table has more than 350,000 distinct CDR3 sequences, around 15% appearing once.

Sequences were obtained from blood. The receptor was derived from a woman aged 55-70 years with Graves' ophthalmopathy. V is TRBV6-2 or TRBV6-3 and J is TRBJ2-5; D may be TRBD1 (5 bases). In nucleotides, the CDR3 is TGTGCCAGCAGTCGCCAGGGTCAGGCCCAGTACTTC. Protein product: CASSRQGQAQYF.